Listed here are 25 T cell receptor beta chains from one sample, sequenced in a study of T cells in Graves' hyperthyroidism and ophthalmopathy. RNA transcripts gave rise to amplified TCR beta CDR3 regions. The HTBI set primed first-round TCR CDR3 RT-PCR. Via MiXCR, TCRdb re-called the multiplex PCR reads, giving one row per CDR3 protein. The table records under 400,000 distinct CDR3 sequences, 11% to 15% of them present only once. Sequencing input: blood. These receptors came from a woman aged 60-70 years with Graves' hyperthyroidism.

The chain is built from TRBV2 and TRBJ2-5; no clear D gene. Trimming took 6 bases from V and 0 from J, leaving 8 bases between them. CDR3 size: 13 residues. Germline V CDR1 and CDR2: SNHLY, FYNNEI. This CDR3 reads CASSAENQETQYF. The CDR3 DNA reads as TGTGCCAGCAGCGCAGAAAACCAAGAGACCCAGTACTTC.

The J gene is TRBJ2-1, the V gene TRBV28; 9 nucleotides line up with TRBD2. The CDR3 is 13 residues long. CDR1 is MDHEN, CDR2 SYDVKM, per germline. Trimming removed 7 bases from V and 4 bases from J; junction bases left unmatched: 2. In DNA form, the CDR3 reads TGTGCCAGCACGACTAGCGGATACAATGAGCAGTTCTTC. Protein product: CASTTSGYNEQFF.

The chain combines TRBV5-1 with TRBJ1-2; tentative D call: TRBD1 (5 bases). The CDR3 loop spans 14 amino acids. Trimming removed 4 bases from V and 7 bases from J, with 17 bases in between. Germline assignment: CDR1 SGHRS and CDR2 YFSETQ. In DNA, the CDR3 is TGCGCCAGCAGCCCCTATACAGGCCTGGCTGGCTACACCTTC. Its translation: CASSPYTGLAGYTF. Looking up the rest from reference TRBV5-1 and TRBJ1-2 gives the full variable domain: KAGVTQTPRYLIKTRGQQVTLSCSPISGHRSVSWYQQTPGQGLQFLFEYFSETQRNKGNFPGRFSGRQFSNSRSEMNVSTLELGDSALYLCASSPYTGLAGYTFGSGTRLTVV.

The CDR3 bases are TGTGCCAGCAGTTTAGACAGGGTAGAGCAGTACTTC. Its translation is CASSLDRVEQYF. V and J are TRBV12-3 or TRBV12-4 and TRBJ2-7; weak D call: TRBD1 (6 bases). The CDR3 consists of 12 residues. V lost 1 base and J lost 7, with 8 bases in between.

This clonotype was counted ten times or more. V usage is TRBV7-2 and J usage is TRBJ2-7; D is unclear. V lost 0 bases and J 0 bases, leaving 15 bases between the germline ends. This CDR3 has 17 amino acids. Germline assignment: CDR1 SGHTA and CDR2 FQGNSA. The DNA for the CDR3 is TGTGCCAGCAGCTTAGCGGGGTTAAAGGGAACCTCCTACGAGCAGTACTTC. It translates to CASSLAGLKGTSYEQYF.

This clonotype appeared many times. The gene calls are TRBV5-1 and TRBJ2-7, with 10 bases matching TRBD2. The junction had 8 bases not matched to a gene; V was cut back by 4 bases and J by 4 bases. This CDR3 comprises 15 residues. CDR1 is SGHRS, CDR2 YFSETQ, per germline. The CDR3 region is CASSKGELAGYEQYF. DNA for the CDR3: TGCGCCAGCAGCAAGGGAGAACTAGCGGGATACGAGCAGTACTTC.

The chain links TRBV7-6 to TRBJ1-5; 9 bases line up with TRBD1. CDR3 size: 15 residues. The germline V gene has CDR1 SGHVS and CDR2 FNYEAQ. V lost 5 bases and J lost 4; bases outside the gene matches: 6. CDR3 DNA sequence: TGTGCCAGCAGCCATGGGACAGGGAGTAATCAGCCCCAGCATTTT. Translated, it gives CASSHGTGSNQPQHF. The full variable domain, with the rest looked up from reference TRBV7-6 and TRBJ1-5, is GAGVSQSPRYKVTKRGQDVALRCDPISGHVSLYWYRQALGQGPEFLTYFNYEAQQDKSGLPNDRFSAERPEGSISTLTIQRTEQRDSAMYRCASSHGTGSNQPQHFGDGTRLSIL.

This clonotype was counted at least ten times. The chain joins TRBV5-1 to TRBJ2-1; TRBD2 is a possible D gene (5 bases). Germline V gene sequence: CDR1 SGHRS, CDR2 YFSETQ. This CDR3 is 13 amino acids long. Trimming pared 3 bases from V and 3 bases from J, leaving 7 bases between. Written as DNA, the CDR3 is TGCGCCAGCAGCTCGGGATACTACAATGAGCAGTTCTTC. The encoded protein is CASSSGYYNEQFF.

The table lists this clonotype with a few counts. This likely comes from a read error, as the CDR3 has no conserved phenylalanine or tryptophan at its end. This rearrangement joins TRBV24-1 to TRBJ2-7, with D uncertain. CDR3 length equals 16 residues. CDR1 and CDR2 (germline): KGHDR, SFDVKD. V gave up 1 base and J gave up 2 bases, with 14 bases separating them. The CDR3 spells CATSDFKESGTYEQYL. CDR3 sequence (DNA): TGTGCCACCAGTGATTTCAAGGAATCGGGTACCTACGAGCAGTACCTC.

V and J are TRBV11-3 and TRBJ2-1, with 14 bases lining up with TRBD2. J was trimmed by 7 bases and V by 5 bases; bases with no gene match: 10. Germline-derived CDR1 and CDR2 are SGHNT and YENEEA. This CDR3 comprises 17 residues. As DNA, the CDR3 is TGTGCCAGCAGCCCGATAAGACTAGCGGGAGGGGTTAATGAGCAGTTCTTC. It specifies CASSPIRLAGGVNEQFF.

The genes are TRBV18 and TRBJ2-1, with 9 nucleotides matching TRBD2. The ends lost 0 bases at V and 3 bases at J; junction bases unmatched: 6. The CDR3 contains 17 residues. Germline CDR1 is KGHSH and CDR2 is LQKENI. CDR3 sequence: CASSPPGLARLYNEQFF. CDR3 nucleotides: TGTGCCAGCTCACCACCGGGACTAGCAAGGCTCTACAATGAGCAGTTCTTC.

This clonotype was observed many times. V and J are TRBV6-1 and TRBJ2-3; the match to TRBD1 covers 8 bases. After removal of 6 bases from V and 7 bases from J, the junction contained 9 bases not matched to a gene. CDR1 and CDR2 (germline): MNHNS, SASEGT. The CDR3 is 14 residues long. In DNA, the CDR3 is TGTGCCAGCAGGGGTAGGACAGGGCTCAATACGCAGTATTTT. Amino acids: CASRGRTGLNTQYF.

The sample holds a few counts of this clonotype. The rearrangement links TRBV12-3 or TRBV12-4 to TRBJ1-4, with 7 nucleotides matching TRBD1. There are 16 residues in the CDR3. V dropped 6 bases and J dropped 4; count of bases not matched to a gene: 11. In nucleotides, the CDR3 is TGTGCCAGCAGCACAAGGGAGGGGGCGATTAATGAAAAACTGTTTTTT. This sequence encodes CASSTREGAINEKLFF.

This clonotype occurred many times. The chain employs TRBV29-1 and TRBJ2-7; TRBD2 matches at 8 bases. Trimming took 4 bases from V and 6 from J; bases not matched to a gene: 8. The CDR3 runs to 13 residues. Germline V lookup: CDR1 SQVTM, CDR2 ANQGSEA. CDR3 in amino acids: CSVGVGRATEQYF. CDR3 sequence (DNA): TGCAGCGTTGGGGTCGGGAGGGCCACCGAGCAGTACTTC.

The chain employs TRBV27 and TRBJ2-7; 7 bases map to TRBD1. CDR3 length: 12 residues. Germline trimming cut 7 bases from V and 6 bases from J; bases unmatched to any gene: 6. Per germline, CDR1 MNHEY and CDR2 SMNVEV (reference sequence). The CDR3, as DNA: TGTGCCAGCATTTCAGGGGGTTTCGAGCAGTACTTC. Translating it yields CASISGGFEQYF.

This clonotype was detected ten times or more. The chain uses TRBV24-1 and TRBJ2-5; perhaps TRBD2 as D (6 bases). Germline CDR1 is KGHDR and CDR2 is SFDVKD. This CDR3 is built from 13 residues. With 3 bases removed from V and 5 bases from J, the gap between germline ends came to 9 bases. CDR3 amino acids: CATSDGTSETQYF. The CDR3 nucleotides read TGTGCCACCAGTGATGGGACTTCGGAGACCCAGTACTTC.

This clonotype was found many times. The J gene is TRBJ1-2, the V gene TRBV3-1; D is unclear. The CDR3 contains 11 residues. CDR1 and CDR2 from the germline V gene are LGHDT and YNNKEL (reference sequence). V dropped 5 bases and J dropped 8 bases, with 9 bases sitting between them. CDR3 DNA: TGTGCCAGCAGCACCGGAAGGGGCTACACCTTC. It encodes CASSTGRGYTF.

This clonotype has ten or more counts. The genes are TRBV7-8 and TRBJ2-1; TRBD2 might be the D (6 bases). V lost 8 bases and J lost 6, with 20 bases in between. Germline V CDR1 and CDR2: SGHVS, FQNEAQ. The CDR3 runs 15 residues. CDR3 in amino acids: CASDPLSGPINEQFF. In nucleotides, the CDR3 is TGTGCCAGCGATCCGTTAAGCGGGCCCATCAATGAGCAGTTCTTC.

Details on this clonotype: Just one base apart from a much larger clone, this may be a read error. V usage is TRBV20-1 and J usage is TRBJ2-5, with D possibly being TRBD2 (6 bases). Germline CDR1 reads DFQATT; CDR2 reads SNEGSKA (reference sequence). This CDR3 spans 14 amino acids. V lost 6 bases and J lost 7, with 21 bases in between. The CDR3 region has the DNA TGCAGTGCCAACTCTCCACCGGGGGAAGGGACCCAGTACTTC. Translated, it gives CSANSPPGEGTQYF.

The V gene is TRBV5-6, the J gene TRBJ2-3; 7 nucleotides agree with TRBD1. Germline CDR1 is SGHDT and CDR2 is YYEEEE. There are 15 residues in the CDR3. The V gene end was trimmed by 4 bases and the J gene end by 3 bases; junction bases not matched to a gene: 8. This chain's CDR3 is CASSVTGVYTDTQYF. The CDR3 bases are TGTGCCAGCAGCGTTACAGGGGTCTATACAGATACGCAGTATTTT.

This clonotype turned up a few times. V is TRBV10-3 and J is TRBJ1-5, with D hard to call. CDR1 is ENHRY and CDR2 is SYGVKD in the germline V gene. This CDR3 is 15 amino acids long. Trimming shortened V by 0 bases and J by 0 bases, and 6 bases separated the two germline ends. The CDR3 loop is CAISESAYSNQPQHF. As DNA, the CDR3 is TGTGCCATCAGTGAGTCGGCTTATAGCAATCAGCCCCAGCATTTT.

This clonotype appeared many times. V and J are TRBV10-1 and TRBJ2-3; D ambiguous. The CDR3 spans 16 residues. Per germline, CDR1 WNHNN and CDR2 SYGVQD (reference sequence). Trimming removed 2 bases from V and 1 base from J, with 13 bases in between. CDR3 residues: CASSEELPPRTDTQYF. The CDR3 DNA reads TGCGCCAGCAGTGAGGAGCTGCCACCTCGCACAGATACGCAGTATTTT.

This clonotype came up many times. The chain combines TRBV20-1 with TRBJ2-1; tentatively, D is TRBD2 (5 bases). The CDR3 totals 15 residues. In germline, CDR1 is DFQATT, CDR2 SNEGSKA (reference sequence). V was clipped by 6 bases and J by 1 base, with 16 bases between them. CDR3 protein: CSAATRQSSYNEQFF. In DNA form, the CDR3 reads TGCAGTGCCGCAACTAGGCAGTCGTCCTACAATGAGCAGTTCTTC.

This clonotype was found many times. The chain combines TRBV3-1 with TRBJ1-5; no reliable D call. Germline V gene sequence: CDR1 LGHDT, CDR2 YNNKEL (reference sequence). The CDR3 has 15 residues. The ends were cut back, 2 bases at V and 5 bases at J, with 13 bases in the middle. The CDR3 region is CASSQMFGRDQPQHF. DNA of the CDR3: TGTGCCAGCAGCCAAATGTTCGGAAGGGATCAGCCCCAGCATTTT.

Many counts were recorded for this clonotype. The V and J genes are TRBV11-3 and TRBJ2-7; tentatively, D is TRBD2 (6 bases). The CDR3 runs 17 residues. Germline loops: CDR1 SGHNT, CDR2 YENEEA. V gave up 3 bases and J gave up 3 bases, with 21 bases separating them. CDR3 loop: CASSLTWSSAQGYEQYF. The CDR3 nucleotides are TGTGCCAGCAGCTTGACCTGGTCTAGCGCCCAGGGCTACGAGCAGTACTTC.